This entry describes one T cell receptor (beta chain). These data belong to a study of blood T cells in healthy people across ages. For the second PCR, which ran for roughly 6 to 11 cycles, a sample-barcoded 5' primer and a J-beta primer mix were used. TCRdb analysed the 5' RACE reads with MiXCR anew, one entry per CDR3 protein. The sample consists of roughly 1,000,000 distinct CDR3 sequences, less than 25% of them appearing once. The germline gives CDR1 DFQATT, CDR2 SNEGSKA (reference sequence). This CDR3 has 16 amino acids. Trimming removed 5 bases from V and 5 bases from J, with 24 bases in between. This sample also appeared in a second study, on T cells of mothers and their children.

The receptor was isolated from a girl aged 2-10 years in good health. The rearrangement links TRBV20-1 to TRBJ1-2, with D perhaps matching TRBD1 (5 bases). The source material was blood. CDR3: CSAPPTWGSGKYGYTF. The CDR3 DNA follows: TGCAGTGCTCCCCCAACGTGGGGCAGCGGAAAATATGGCTACACCTTC.